This T cell receptor beta chain comes out of a study of shared clonotypes between healthy human individuals. On this clone itself: The antigen remains unidentified.

Study conclusions and caveats: A limitation of the genetic and exposure-history diversity represented arose from few donors.

The CDR3 has 14 amino acids. Per germline, CDR1 MNHNS and CDR2 SASEGT. Trimming shortened V by 6 bases and J by 7 bases, and 18 bases separated the two germline ends. Replicate PCRs run on unsorted PBMC used around 0.3 ug DNA, which was approximately 29,000 T cell genomes. This table comes from immunoSEQ multiplex PCR, and its TCRdb copy is limited to in-frame clones, with some not included. The repertoire holds approximately 500,000 clones, with roughly 78% as singletons. Recent acute infections and vaccinations were absent in the healthy HIV-negative adult donors. The genes are TRBV6-1 and TRBJ2-5, with no clear D. The sample taken for sequencing was PBMCs. The sequence derives from a woman aged 35 to 49 in good health. Some clones in this sample may be carry-over from other donors' samples. DNA for the CDR3: TGTGCCAGCAGGCCCCCAGGCCGCTCGGGGACCCAGTACTTC. Amino acids: CASRPPGRSGTQYF.